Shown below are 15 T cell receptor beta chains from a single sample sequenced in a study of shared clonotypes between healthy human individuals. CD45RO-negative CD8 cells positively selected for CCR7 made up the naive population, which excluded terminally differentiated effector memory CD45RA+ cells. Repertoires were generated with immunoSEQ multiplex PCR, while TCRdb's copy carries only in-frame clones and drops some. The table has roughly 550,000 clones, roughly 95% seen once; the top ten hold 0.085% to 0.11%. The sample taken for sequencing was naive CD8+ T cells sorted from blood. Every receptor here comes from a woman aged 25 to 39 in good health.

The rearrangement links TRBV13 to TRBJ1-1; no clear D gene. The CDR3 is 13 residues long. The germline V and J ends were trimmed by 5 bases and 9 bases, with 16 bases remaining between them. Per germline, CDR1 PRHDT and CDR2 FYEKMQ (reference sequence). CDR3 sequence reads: CASSQDATTKAFF. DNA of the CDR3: TGTGCCAGCAGCCAAGACGCCACTACAAAAGCTTTCTTT.

CDR3 loop: CASSQTGQGLREQYF. CDR3 in DNA: TGTGCCAGCAGTCAAACGGGACAGGGGCTTCGCGAGCAGTACTTC. V gene TRBV27 combines with J gene TRBJ2-7; TRBD1 aligns across 10 bases. Germline V gene sequence: CDR1 MNHEY, CDR2 SMNVEV (reference sequence). The CDR3 contains 15 residues. Losses at the gene ends were 5 bases for V and 6 bases for J; bases not matched to a gene: 10.

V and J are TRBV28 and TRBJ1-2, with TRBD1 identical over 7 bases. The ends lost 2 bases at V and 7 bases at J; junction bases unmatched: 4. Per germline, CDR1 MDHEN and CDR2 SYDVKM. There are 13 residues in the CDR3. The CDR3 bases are TGTGCCAGCAGTTTACAGACAGGGACTGGCTACACCTTC. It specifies CASSLQTGTGYTF.

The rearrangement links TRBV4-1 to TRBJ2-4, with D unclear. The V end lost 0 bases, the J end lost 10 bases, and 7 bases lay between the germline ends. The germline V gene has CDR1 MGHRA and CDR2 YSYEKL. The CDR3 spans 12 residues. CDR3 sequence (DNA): TGCGCCAGCAGCCAAGATCACCGAATTCAGTACTTC. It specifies CASSQDHRIQYF.

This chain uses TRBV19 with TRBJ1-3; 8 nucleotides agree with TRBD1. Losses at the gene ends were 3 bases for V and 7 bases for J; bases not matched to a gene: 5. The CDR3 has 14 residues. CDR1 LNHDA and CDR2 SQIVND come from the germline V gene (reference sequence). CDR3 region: CASSMETGANTIYF. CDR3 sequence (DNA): TGTGCCAGTAGTATGGAGACAGGGGCGAACACCATATATTTT.

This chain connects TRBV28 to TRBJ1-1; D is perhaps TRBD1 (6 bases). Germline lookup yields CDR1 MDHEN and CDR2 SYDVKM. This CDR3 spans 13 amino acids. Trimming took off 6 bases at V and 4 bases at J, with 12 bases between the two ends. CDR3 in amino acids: CASSQQGLTEAFF. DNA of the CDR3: TGTGCCAGCAGCCAACAGGGTCTCACTGAAGCTTTCTTT.

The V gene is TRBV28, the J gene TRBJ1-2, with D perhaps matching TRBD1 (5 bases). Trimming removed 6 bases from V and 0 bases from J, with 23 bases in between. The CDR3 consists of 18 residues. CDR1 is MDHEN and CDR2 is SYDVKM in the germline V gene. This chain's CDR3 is CASSPGIDSRQANYGYTF. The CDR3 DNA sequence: TGTGCCAGCAGCCCAGGAATCGACAGTCGTCAAGCTAACTATGGCTACACCTTC.

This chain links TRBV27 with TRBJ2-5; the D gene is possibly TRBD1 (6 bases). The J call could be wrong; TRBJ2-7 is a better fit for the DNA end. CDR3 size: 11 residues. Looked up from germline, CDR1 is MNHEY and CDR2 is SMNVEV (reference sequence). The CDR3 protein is CASKQGYEQYF. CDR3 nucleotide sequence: TGTGCCAGCAAACAGGGCTACGAGCAGTACTTC.

The CDR3 here is CSVAGIWGSYEQYF. The CDR3, as DNA: TGCAGCGTTGCCGGGATTTGGGGCTCCTACGAGCAGTACTTC. V usage is TRBV29-1 and J usage is TRBJ2-7; TRBD2 is a possible D gene (5 bases). With 4 bases removed from V and 0 bases from J, the gap between germline ends came to 13 bases. The CDR3 runs 14 residues. The germline V gene has CDR1 SQVTM and CDR2 ANQGSEA.

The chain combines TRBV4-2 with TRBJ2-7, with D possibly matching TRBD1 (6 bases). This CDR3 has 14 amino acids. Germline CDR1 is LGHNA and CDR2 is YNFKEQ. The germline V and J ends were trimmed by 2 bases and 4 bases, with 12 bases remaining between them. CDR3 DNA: TGTGCCAGCAGCCAATCGGGACACCAATACGAGCAGTACTTC. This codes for CASSQSGHQYEQYF.

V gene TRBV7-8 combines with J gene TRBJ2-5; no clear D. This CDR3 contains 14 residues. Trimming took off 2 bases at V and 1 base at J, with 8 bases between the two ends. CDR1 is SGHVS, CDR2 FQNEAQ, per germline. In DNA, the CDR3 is TGTGCCAGCAGCTTATTGGCAGCCCAAGAGACCCAGTACTTC. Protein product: CASSLLAAQETQYF.

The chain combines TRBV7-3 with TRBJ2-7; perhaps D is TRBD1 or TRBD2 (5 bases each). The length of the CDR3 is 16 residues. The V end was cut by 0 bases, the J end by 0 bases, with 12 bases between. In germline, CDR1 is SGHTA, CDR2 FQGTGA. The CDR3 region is CASSLTRDRSSYEQYF. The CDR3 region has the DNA TGTGCCAGCAGCTTAACCCGGGACCGGAGCTCCTACGAGCAGTACTTC.

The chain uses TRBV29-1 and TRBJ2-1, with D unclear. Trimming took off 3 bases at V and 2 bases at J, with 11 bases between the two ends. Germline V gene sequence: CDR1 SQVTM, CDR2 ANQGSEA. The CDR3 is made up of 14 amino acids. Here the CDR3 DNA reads TGCAGCGTTGAGGGTGGTGGGGCCTACAATGAGCAGTTCTTC. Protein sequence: CSVEGGGAYNEQFF.

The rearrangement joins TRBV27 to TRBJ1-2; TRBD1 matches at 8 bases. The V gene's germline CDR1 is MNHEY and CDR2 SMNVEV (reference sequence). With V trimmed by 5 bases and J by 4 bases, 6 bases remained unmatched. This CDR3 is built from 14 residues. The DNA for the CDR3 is TGTGCCAGCAGTCCCGACAGGGGTACCTATGGCTACACCTTC. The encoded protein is CASSPDRGTYGYTF.

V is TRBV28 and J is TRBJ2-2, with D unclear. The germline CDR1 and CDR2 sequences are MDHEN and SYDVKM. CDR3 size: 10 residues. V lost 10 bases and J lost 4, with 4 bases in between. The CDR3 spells CAIRTGELFF. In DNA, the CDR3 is TGTGCCATCCGCACCGGGGAGCTGTTTTTT.